The subject of this entry is one TCR beta chain. What it binds is not known. This sample was included in a study of shared clonotypes between healthy human individuals. Clones were read by immunoSEQ multiplex PCR, and TCRdb kept only the in-frame ones, dropping some. Seen here are roughly 530,000 clones, 95% to 97% observed once, and the top ten hold approximately 0.062%. Study conclusions and caveats: On the whole, naive subsets had larger estimated richness than memory subsets had.

Sequenced input: naive CD4+ T cells sorted from blood. Subset given: CD45RA+ positively selected. This sequence originates from a woman aged 25 to 39 in good health.

This CDR3 reads CASSFRYSGANVLTF. Here the CDR3 DNA reads TGTGCCAGCAGCTTTAGGTACTCTGGGGCCAACGTCCTGACTTTC. The chain couples TRBV5-8 to TRBJ2-6; D gene unclear. The V gene lost 2 bases and the J gene lost 0 bases, with 6 bases spanning the gap. Germline V CDR1 and CDR2: SGHTS, YDEGEE. This CDR3 spans 15 amino acids. Complete variable domain (other parts from reference TRBV5-8 and TRBJ2-6): EAGVTQSPTHLIKTRGQQATLRCSPISGHTSVYWYQQALGLGLQFLLWYDEGEERNRGNFPPRFSGRQFPNYSSELNVNALELEDSALYLCASSFRYSGANVLTFGAGSRLTVL.